This is a list of T cell receptor beta chains from one sample in a study of response to subunit inactivated influenza vaccine. TCRdb re-derived calls from the RT-PCR reads in MiXCR, one entry per CDR3 protein. The sample comprises around 650,000 distinct CDR3 sequences, less than 20% of which are singletons, and under 14% rests with the top ten. The specimen comprised PBMCs from blood, sampled approximately 13 days after vaccination. These receptor sequences come from a man aged 45-65 years who received an inactivated influenza vaccine. Both conserved end residues are trimmed from each CDR3. Each record gives: J gene, V gene, CDR3 protein.

>TRBJ1-2|TRBV20-1
SATTGYYYGYT
>TRBJ2-4|TRBV20-1
SARDPQSSGYKNIQY
>TRBJ2-5|TRBV7-8
ASSLWGRFSAQTQY
>TRBJ2-2|TRBV4-1
ASSQDPRIPTGELF
>TRBJ2-7|TRBV11-2
ASSLSPTGHEQY
>TRBJ2-5|TRBV12-3/TRBV12-4
ASSPIRGHQETQY
>TRBJ2-1|TRBV12-3/TRBV12-4
ASSLATSRPYNEQF
>TRBJ2-3|TRBV29-1
SYRGQGSSLDTQY
>TRBJ2-7|TRBV30
AWSVRGSGSSYEQY
>TRBJ2-7|TRBV7-2
ASSQIGLARTYEQY
>TRBJ1-5|TRBV12-3/TRBV12-4
ASSPGGGLPYQPQH
>TRBJ1-5|TRBV25-1
ASSEGLEGQPQH
>TRBJ2-3|TRBV28
ASRTGSGSTDTQY
>TRBJ2-7|TRBV29-1
SVRTVLSSYEQY
>TRBJ2-7|TRBV20-1
SARVGVSYEQY
>TRBJ1-6|TRBV9
ASSVAGLYNSPLH
>TRBJ2-3|TRBV7-8
ASSLAYRQVPDTQY
>TRBJ1-4|TRBV5-1
ASSLGTSEKLF